Below, 27 T cell receptor beta chains from the same sample are listed, as sequenced in a study of T cells after yellow fever vaccination (dated by TCRdb to about 2019). The method was 5' RACE. TCRdb records Illumina HiSeq 2500 as the sequencer. TCRdb cleaned the public reads at Q25 with fastp, built clones with MiXCR and kept in-frame beta chains. Rows are unified per CDR3 protein, each entry keeping the most common DNA and genes. This sample gives about 630,000 distinct CDR3 sequences in total; around an eighth of them show up just once. Just under 15% of the sample is taken by the ten largest. In light of the paper, this sample's treatment or condition label describes: live attenuated yellow fever vaccine strain. The sample consisted of PBMCs, taken on the day of the yellow fever booster vaccination. The receptors were gathered from a man aged 30 to 45 who received the YFV17D yellow fever vaccine.

The V and J genes are TRBV20-1 and TRBJ1-2; D perhaps matches TRBD1 (5 bases). CDR3 length: 11 residues. Trimming took off 3 bases at V and 6 bases at J, with 8 bases between the two ends. Germline-derived CDR1 and CDR2 are DFQATT and SNEGSKA (reference sequence). The CDR3 reads CSASVQDGYTF. The CDR3 DNA reads as TGCAGTGCTAGTGTACAGGATGGCTACACCTTC.

This clonotype showed up just a few times. The chain couples TRBV29-1 to TRBJ2-7, with unresolved D. This CDR3 contains 10 residues. Germline CDR1 reads SQVTM; CDR2 reads ANQGSEA. The ends were cut back, 4 bases at V and 4 bases at J, with 5 bases in the middle. CDR3 sequence (DNA): TGCAGCGTTGCCACATACGAGCAGTACTTC. Protein product: CSVATYEQYF.

This clonotype came up a few times. J is TRBJ1-1 and V is TRBV7-2; no clear D gene. This CDR3 is 15 amino acids long. Trimming left V 0 bases short and J 0 bases short, with 8 bases between. Germline V gene lookup returns CDR1 SGHTA and CDR2 FQGNSA. The DNA of the CDR3 is TGTGCCAGCAGCTTAGCGTGGGTAGTGAACACTGAAGCTTTCTTT. This encodes CASSLAWVVNTEAFF.

This clonotype was recorded at least ten times. CDR3 region: CASSFAGGTEAFF. DNA of the CDR3: TGTGCCAGCAGCTTTGCAGGTGGCACTGAAGCTTTCTTT. The V gene is TRBV27, the J gene TRBJ1-1, with unresolved D. Germline lookup yields CDR1 MNHEY and CDR2 SMNVEV (reference sequence). V lost 6 bases to trimming and J lost 4 bases, with 12 bases between them. The CDR3 covers 13 residues.

The chain joins TRBV5-1 to TRBJ2-3; D possibly uses TRBD1 or TRBD2 (6 bases each). This CDR3 spans 15 amino acids. CDR1 is SGHRS, CDR2 YFSETQ, per germline. Trimming stripped 1 base from V and 4 bases from J, with 13 bases between. DNA for the CDR3: TGCGCCAGCAGCTTGCGGGGGCGGGGTCCAGATACGCAGTATTTT. Translated, it gives CASSLRGRGPDTQYF. The entire variable domain, with the rest obtained from reference TRBV5-1 and TRBJ2-3, is as follows: KAGVTQTPRYLIKTRGQQVTLSCSPISGHRSVSWYQQTPGQGLQFLFEYFSETQRNKGNFPGRFSGRQFSNSRSEMNVSTLELGDSALYLCASSLRGRGPDTQYFGPGTRLTVL.

The chain combines TRBV14 with TRBJ1-2; D ambiguous. CDR3 length equals 13 residues. The V gene's germline CDR1 is SGHDN and CDR2 FVKESK. Trimming removed 4 bases at V and 4 bases at J, with 10 bases between. The CDR3 DNA is TGTGCCAGCAGCCTAGCAGTGAGCTATGGCTACACCTTC. Residues: CASSLAVSYGYTF.

The V gene is TRBV7-6, the J gene TRBJ2-3; the D is unclear. This CDR3 spans 17 amino acids. V lost 5 bases to trimming and J lost 4 bases, with 22 bases between them. Germline V gene data show CDR1 as SGHVS and CDR2 as FNYEAQ. CDR3 residues: CASSITDNGWSADTQYF. CDR3 in DNA: TGTGCCAGCAGCATCACCGACAATGGCTGGAGCGCAGATACGCAGTATTTT. Full variable domain (outside the CDR3, taken from reference TRBV7-6 and TRBJ2-3): GAGVSQSPRYKVTKRGQDVALRCDPISGHVSLYWYRQALGQGPEFLTYFNYEAQQDKSGLPNDRFSAERPEGSISTLTIQRTEQRDSAMYRCASSITDNGWSADTQYFGPGTRLTVL.

This chain connects TRBV7-2 to TRBJ2-4; 10 nucleotides align to TRBD2. Germline V gene sequence: CDR1 SGHTA, CDR2 FQGNSA. The CDR3 has 16 residues. J gave up 6 bases and V 5 bases, and 10 bases lay outside the gene matches. CDR3 DNA: TGTGCCAGCAGCCCGAGAGCCGGGACTAGCGTAAACATTCAGTACTTC. Translating it yields CASSPRAGTSVNIQYF.

This chain links TRBV29-1 with TRBJ1-5, with D maybe TRBD1 (5 bases). The CDR3 has 13 residues. Germline V gene sequence: CDR1 SQVTM, CDR2 ANQGSEA. Trimming cost V 6 bases and J 9 bases, with 18 bases left between them. CDR3 residues: CSVGDLGGSPQHF. The CDR3 nucleotides read TGCAGCGTGGGGGATCTTGGCGGTTCGCCCCAGCATTTT. Variable domain in full (rest from reference TRBV29-1 and TRBJ1-5): SAVISQKPSRDICQRGTSLTIQCQVDSQVTMMFWYRQQPGQSLTLIATANQGSEATYESGFVIDKFPISRPNLTFSTLTVSNMSPEDSSIYLCSVGDLGGSPQHFGDGTRLSIL.

This clonotype was counted only a few times. This chain joins TRBV10-3 and TRBJ2-5; D is undetermined. Trimming cost V 6 bases and J 5 bases, with 16 bases left between them. The CDR3 loop spans 14 amino acids. Germline V gives CDR1 ENHRY, CDR2 SYGVKD. In DNA, the CDR3 is TGTGCCATCAGGTCGGGCGCGGTGGAGGAGACCCAGTACTTC. It encodes CAIRSGAVEETQYF.

This clonotype has more than one count but fewer than ten. The chain employs TRBV7-8 and TRBJ2-3, with TRBD2 identical over 9 bases. With V trimmed by 2 bases and J by 5 bases, 14 bases remained unmatched. The CDR3 sequence is 18 residues long. Germline CDR1 is SGHVS and CDR2 is FQNEAQ. DNA for the CDR3: TGTGCCAGCAGCTTATTTTCGGCGGGGGGGGGGCTTAGAGATACGCAGTATTTT. It is translated as CASSLFSAGGGLRDTQYF.

This clonotype was detected many times. The CDR3 sequence: CASSLGLAGVTGELFF. CDR3 in DNA: TGTGCCAGCAGCTTGGGACTAGCGGGGGTCACCGGGGAGCTGTTTTTT. The V call is TRBV7-2, the J call TRBJ2-2; 14 nucleotides agree with TRBD2. This CDR3 contains 16 residues. Losses at the gene ends were 3 bases for V and 4 bases for J; bases not matched to a gene: 1. Germline-derived CDR1 and CDR2 are SGHTA and FQGNSA.

The genes are TRBV20-1 and TRBJ2-5, with D tentatively TRBD2 (5 bases). Between the trimmed V and J ends, which lost 2 bases and 5 bases, there was a span of 18 bases. The germline CDR1 and CDR2 sequences are DFQATT and SNEGSKA (reference sequence). The CDR3 runs 15 residues. CDR3 DNA sequence: TGCAGTGCTAGACCCAGGACTGACACGACTGAGACCCAGTACTTC. This encodes CSARPRTDTTETQYF.

The chain joins TRBV10-1 to TRBJ2-3, with TRBD2 as a possible D gene (5 bases). Germline values: CDR1 WNHNN, CDR2 SYGVQD (reference sequence). Trimming shortened V by 2 bases and J by 6 bases, and 15 bases separated the two germline ends. This CDR3 comprises 15 residues. In nucleotides, the CDR3 is TGCGCCAGCAGTGAGATCGTGGGAGCCTCGGATACGCAGTATTTT. Translating gives CASSEIVGASDTQYF.

The table lists this clonotype with many counts. The chain recombines TRBV10-3 with TRBJ1-3; unclear D gene. The CDR3 is 14 amino acids. The ends were cut back, 4 bases at V and 2 bases at J, with 9 bases in the middle. Looked up from germline, CDR1 is ENHRY and CDR2 is SYGVKD. CDR3 amino acids: CAISAGTAGNTIYF. The CDR3 DNA reads as TGTGCCATCAGTGCGGGAACAGCTGGAAACACCATATATTTT.

This clonotype was counted between two and nine times. This sequence joins TRBV5-6 and TRBJ2-2; 7 nucleotides line up with TRBD2. Germline V lookup: CDR1 SGHDT, CDR2 YYEEEE. The CDR3 spans 15 residues. V was pared by 1 base and J by 5 bases, with 5 bases of the junction left unmatched. CDR3 in DNA: TGTGCCAGCAGCTTGAGGCGGGAGTTTACCGGGGAGCTGTTTTTT. Translating it yields CASSLRREFTGELFF.

This sequence joins TRBV24-1 and TRBJ2-3; 11 bases agree with TRBD2. Germline CDR1 is KGHDR and CDR2 is SFDVKD. The V segment lost 0 bases and the J segment 4 bases; nucleotides outside the gene matches: 5. This CDR3 comprises 17 residues. The CDR3 spells CATSDLTSGSIADTQYF. CDR3 coding DNA: TGTGCCACCAGTGATTTGACTAGCGGGAGTATCGCAGATACGCAGTATTTT.

The chain joins TRBV5-1 to TRBJ2-1, with TRBD2 matching over 13 bases. Germline V gene lookup returns CDR1 SGHRS and CDR2 YFSETQ. The ends lost 4 bases at V and 7 bases at J; junction bases unmatched: 17. The CDR3 runs to 19 residues. CDR3 region: CASSPGLAGVFRGTNEQFF. CDR3 nucleotide sequence: TGCGCCAGCAGCCCCGGACTAGCGGGAGTGTTCCGGGGGACAAATGAGCAGTTCTTC.

V is TRBV12-3 or TRBV12-4 and J is TRBJ1-4; D might be TRBD1 (5 bases). With 5 bases removed from V and 7 bases from J, the gap between germline ends came to 17 bases. The CDR3 loop spans 15 amino acids. The CDR3 is CASSPGRGTAEKLFF. The CDR3 bases are TGTGCCAGCAGTCCGGGTCGGGGGACGGCTGAAAAACTGTTTTTT.

In this sample, this clonotype turned up a few times. The chain links TRBV20-1 to TRBJ2-3; 10 bases line up with TRBD2. The CDR3 covers 14 residues. Trimming removed 4 bases from V and 1 base from J; junction bases left unmatched: 2. CDR1 DFQATT and CDR2 SNEGSKA come from the germline V gene (reference sequence). The CDR3 nucleotides read TGCAGTGCTAAGCTAGCGGGGGGCACAGATACGCAGTATTTT. Residues: CSAKLAGGTDTQYF.

In this sample, this clonotype turned up many times. The chain couples TRBV20-1 to TRBJ2-5, with unresolved D. The CDR3 totals 8 residues. The germline CDR1 and CDR2 sequences are DFQATT and SNEGSKA (reference sequence). Trimming removed 6 bases at V and 13 bases at J, with 9 bases between. The chain's CDR3 is CSADGLYF. Written as DNA, the CDR3 is TGCAGTGCGGACGGTCTGTACTTC.

The chain joins TRBV10-3 to TRBJ2-7; the D call may be TRBD1 or TRBD2 (5 bases each). The germline CDR1 and CDR2 sequences are ENHRY and SYGVKD. There are 12 residues in the CDR3. Trimming left V 6 bases short and J 7 bases short, with 13 bases between. The CDR3 loop is CAIRGELGEQYF. CDR3 bases: TGTGCCATCAGAGGGGAGCTGGGAGAGCAGTACTTC.

The chain carries TRBV11-1 and TRBJ2-2, with 13 bases fitting TRBD2. Trimming took 9 bases from V and 4 from J; bases not matched to a gene: 17. The length of the CDR3 is 19 residues. Germline lookup yields CDR1 SGHAT and CDR2 FQDESV (reference sequence). CDR3 amino acids: CASTRLLEGLAGATGELFF. The CDR3 region has the DNA TGTGCCAGTACCCGCCTATTGGAAGGACTAGCGGGAGCCACCGGGGAGCTGTTTTTT.

The rearrangement joins TRBV12-3 or TRBV12-4 to TRBJ2-2, with D perhaps TRBD2 (6 bases). V lost 6 bases and J 4 bases, leaving 15 bases between the germline ends. This CDR3 spans 15 amino acids. DNA of the CDR3: TGTGCCAGCAGGCGGCAGGTAGCGGTCACCGGGGAGCTGTTTTTT. As protein: CASRRQVAVTGELFF.

This clonotype was observed a handful of times. The genes are TRBV21-1 and TRBJ2-2. TRBV21-1 corresponds to a pseudogene. The CDR3 length is 16 residues. The CDR3 coding sequence is TGTGCCAGCAGCAAAGCAGGACGACGGAACACCGGGGAGCTGTTTTTT. It translates to CASSKAGRRNTGELFF.

V and J are TRBV3-1 and TRBJ2-4; 10 nucleotides agree with TRBD2. Germline CDR1 is LGHDT and CDR2 is YNNKEL (reference sequence). The V and J ends lost 0 bases and 0 bases, in that order; junction bases with no gene match: 11. This CDR3 is 20 amino acids long. This CDR3 reads CASSQEGVGLAELAKNIQYF. CDR3 DNA: TGTGCCAGCAGCCAAGAGGGGGTAGGACTAGCGGAGCTAGCCAAAAACATTCAGTACTTC.

The chain combines TRBV20-1 with TRBJ1-1, with 8 bases matching TRBD1. CDR1 DFQATT and CDR2 SNEGSKA come from the germline V gene (reference sequence). The V and J ends lost 6 bases and 1 base, in that order; junction bases with no gene match: 10. There are 15 residues in the CDR3. In DNA form, the CDR3 reads TGCAGTGCCCCCAACCCCGGGACAGGGAACACTGAAGCTTTCTTT. Translating it yields CSAPNPGTGNTEAFF.